Following are 18 T cell receptor beta chains from one sample sequenced in a study of T-cell reconstitution after alpha-beta-depleted transplantation in children. For TCRbeta, the library was prepared with unique molecular identifiers. One entry per CDR3 protein results from TCRdb running MiXCR on the PCR reads. Of roughly 420,000 distinct CDR3 sequences in the sample, under 20% are singletons; the top ten hold around 28%. Sequenced here: PBMCs, mostly from graft donor cells, sampled 360 days after TCRalphabeta/CD19-depleted stem cell transplant. Receptors were obtained from a boy less than two years old who had a stem cell transplant for Wiskott-Aldrich syndrome, so the T cells may come from the graft donor.

This clonotype was seen repeatedly, ten times or more. J is TRBJ2-5 and V is TRBV2, with D possibly matching TRBD2 (5 bases). CDR1 is SNHLY, CDR2 FYNNEI, per germline. The CDR3 totals 12 residues. Trimming removed 6 bases at V and 5 bases at J, with 10 bases between. CDR3 sequence reads: CASRDRGETQYF. In nucleotides, the CDR3 is TGTGCCAGCAGAGACCGCGGGGAGACCCAGTACTTC.

The rearrangement uses TRBV12-3 or TRBV12-4 and TRBJ2-1; 7 nucleotides match TRBD1. This CDR3 spans 16 amino acids. V dropped 2 bases and J dropped 5; count of bases not matched to a gene: 9. The CDR3 DNA reads as TGTGCCAGCAGTTTATATCCGGGACAGCCTAACAATGAGCAGTTCTTC. Amino acid sequence: CASSLYPGQPNNEQFF.

V and J are TRBV7-8 and TRBJ2-5; possible D gene TRBD2, 6 bases. Germline V gene sequence: CDR1 SGHVS, CDR2 FQNEAQ. The V end lost 3 bases, the J end lost 1 base, and 15 bases lay between the germline ends. The CDR3 has 16 residues. CDR3 nucleotides: TGTGCCAGCAGCTTCCTGCTTGGAGCGGGCCAAGAGACCCAGTACTTC. Translation gives CASSFLLGAGQETQYF.

The chain combines TRBV25-1 with TRBJ1-6; no clear D gene. The CDR3 spans 15 residues. The V gene's germline CDR1 is MGHDK and CDR2 SYGVNS. With 0 bases removed from V and 8 bases from J, the gap between germline ends came to 11 bases. The CDR3 loop is CASSEYVPGDSPLHF. For the CDR3, the DNA is TGTGCCAGCAGTGAATATGTTCCGGGAGATTCACCCCTCCACTTT.

V usage is TRBV20-1 and J usage is TRBJ2-1; 9 bases are shared with TRBD2. The germline gives CDR1 DFQATT, CDR2 SNEGSKA (reference sequence). The CDR3 consists of 12 residues. Trimming cost V 1 base and J 8 bases; bases outside gene matches: 0. CDR3 protein: CSARGLADEQFF. The CDR3, as DNA: TGCAGTGCTAGAGGACTAGCGGATGAGCAGTTCTTC.

The rearrangement links TRBV5-1 to TRBJ2-7, with 9 bases lining up with TRBD1. Germline loops: CDR1 SGHRS, CDR2 YFSETQ. The CDR3 loop spans 15 amino acids. The J segment lost 2 bases and the V segment lost 4 bases, leaving 7 bases of the junction unmatched. DNA of the CDR3: TGCGCCAGCAGCCACCGGGACAGGGATACCTACGAGCAGTACTTC. It encodes CASSHRDRDTYEQYF.

The gene calls are TRBV20-1 and TRBJ1-2; possibly TRBD1 for D (6 bases). The CDR3 is 15 amino acids. Germline V gene sequence: CDR1 DFQATT, CDR2 SNEGSKA (reference sequence). The V end was cut by 2 bases, the J end by 3 bases, with 16 bases between. The CDR3 here is CSARLVTGQDYGYTF. The CDR3 region has the DNA TGCAGTGCTAGACTGGTTACAGGGCAGGACTATGGCTACACCTTC.

The chain carries TRBV2 and TRBJ2-3; D ambiguous. This CDR3 comprises 13 residues. V was cut by 7 bases and J by 3 bases, with 11 bases left in between. Germline V gene sequence: CDR1 SNHLY, CDR2 FYNNEI. CDR3 loop: CASMWQETDTQYF. CDR3 nucleotide sequence: TGTGCCAGCATGTGGCAGGAGACAGATACGCAGTATTTT.

This clonotype was observed at least ten times. The rearrangement joins TRBV12-3 or TRBV12-4 to TRBJ1-2; the D is unclear. CDR3 length: 11 residues. Trimming removed 0 bases at V and 7 bases at J, with 3 bases between. CDR3 in DNA: TGTGCCAGCAGTTTAGCGGGTGGCTACACCTTC. Its protein is CASSLAGGYTF.

This sequence joins TRBV7-9 and TRBJ2-7; possible D gene TRBD2, 5 bases. V lost 2 bases and J 2 bases, leaving 10 bases between the germline ends. Germline assignment: CDR1 SEHNR and CDR2 FQNEAQ (reference sequence). This CDR3 contains 14 residues. Written as DNA, the CDR3 is TGTGCCAGCAGCTTAAACGGGGTCCCCTACGAGCAGTACTTC. Protein sequence: CASSLNGVPYEQYF.

The CDR3 reads CASSDLGLAAGAPYNEQFF. In DNA, the CDR3 is TGTGCCAGCAGCGACCTGGGACTAGCGGCAGGAGCCCCCTACAATGAGCAGTTCTTC. J is TRBJ2-1 and V is TRBV12-3 or TRBV12-4; 11 bases align to TRBD2. With 6 bases clipped from V and 2 bases from J, the junction kept 15 bases outside the gene matches. CDR3 length: 19 residues.

Only a few counts were recorded for this clonotype. The chain recombines TRBV4-3 with TRBJ2-7; perhaps TRBD2 as D (5 bases). CDR3 length equals 16 residues. CDR1 is LGHNA, CDR2 YSLEER, per germline. Trimming removed 0 bases at V and 4 bases at J, with 16 bases between. The CDR3 DNA reads TGCGCCAGCAGCCAAGATTTGGCTAGCCGTAGATACGAGCAGTACTTC. Encoded protein: CASSQDLASRRYEQYF.

This clonotype has just a few counts. This CDR3 reads CSVEGSRGTGELFF. In DNA, the CDR3 is TGCAGCGTTGAGGGCAGTCGTGGCACCGGGGAGCTGTTTTTT. The rearrangement links TRBV29-1 to TRBJ2-2; no reliable D call. Trimming stripped 3 bases from V and 4 bases from J, with 12 bases between. The CDR3 covers 14 residues. Germline V CDR1 and CDR2: SQVTM, ANQGSEA.

This clonotype turned up a few times. The CDR3 is CSAASGSSYEQYF. The DNA for the CDR3 is TGCAGTGCTGCTAGCGGTTCATCCTACGAGCAGTACTTC. This chain links TRBV20-1 with TRBJ2-7; 7 bases line up with TRBD2. Germline assignment: CDR1 DFQATT and CDR2 SNEGSKA (reference sequence). The CDR3 loop spans 13 amino acids. Germline trimming cut 5 bases from V and 1 base from J; bases unmatched to any gene: 5.

This chain joins TRBV6-2 or TRBV6-3 and TRBJ2-2; 9 bases are a match to TRBD1. CDR3 length equals 16 residues. The germline V gene has CDR1 MNHEY and CDR2 SVGEGT. Trimming removed 5 bases from V and 4 bases from J; junction bases left unmatched: 8. The CDR3 is CASSNPGQGSTGELFF. DNA for the CDR3: TGTGCCAGCAGTAACCCGGGACAGGGTAGCACCGGGGAGCTGTTTTTT.

The chain couples TRBV19 to TRBJ2-2; the D gene is possibly TRBD2 (5 bases). Germline loops: CDR1 LNHDA, CDR2 SQIVND (reference sequence). V was clipped by 5 bases and J by 6 bases, with 13 bases between them. The CDR3 consists of 14 residues. For the CDR3, the DNA is TGTGCCAGTAGTTTCGTTTCGGGATCCGGGGAGCTGTTTTTT. Amino acid sequence: CASSFVSGSGELFF.

CDR3 region: CASRNLLAGESNEQFF. CDR3 coding DNA: TGTGCCAGTAGGAATCTACTAGCGGGAGAGTCCAATGAGCAGTTCTTC. J is TRBJ2-1 and V is TRBV19, with 11 bases that match TRBD2. Germline lookup yields CDR1 LNHDA and CDR2 SQIVND (reference sequence). The CDR3 is made up of 16 amino acids. V shed 6 bases and J 6 bases; nucleotides not matched to a gene: 10.

The sample holds many counts of this clonotype. The rearrangement joins TRBV12-3 or TRBV12-4 to TRBJ2-2, with TRBD1 identical over 9 bases. CDR3 length equals 15 residues. Trimming took 5 bases from V and 4 from J; bases not matched to a gene: 5. CDR3 coding DNA: TGTGCCAGCAGTCTCCGACAGGGGGGCACCGGGGAGCTGTTTTTT. It yields the protein CASSLRQGGTGELFF.